The 28 T cell receptor beta chains below were found in one sample sequenced in a study of response to subunit inactivated influenza vaccine. TCRdb recomputed calls from the RT-PCR reads with MiXCR, one row per CDR3 protein. The repertoire holds 290,000 or so distinct CDR3 sequences, with over 20% as singletons. Sample: PBMCs from blood, taken 21 months after vaccination. The receptor set was obtained from a man aged 45 to 70 who received an inactivated influenza vaccine.

The rearrangement links TRBV6-5 to TRBJ2-1; TRBD2 aligns across 12 bases. Trimming took 2 bases from V and 9 from J; bases not matched to a gene: 8. Germline assignment: CDR1 MNHEY and CDR2 SVGAGI. The CDR3 runs 16 residues. The CDR3 spells CASSYPGTSGFGEQFF. As DNA, the CDR3 is TGTGCCAGCAGTTACCCCGGGACTAGCGGGTTTGGTGAGCAGTTCTTC.

The CDR3: CSARDQGEQYF. For the CDR3, the DNA is TGCAGTGCTAGAGATCAAGGGGAGCAGTACTTC. This chain connects TRBV20-1 to TRBJ2-7; D uncertain. The ends were cut back, 0 bases at V and 7 bases at J, with 7 bases in the middle. CDR1 is DFQATT, CDR2 SNEGSKA, per germline (reference sequence). This CDR3 contains 11 residues.

This chain uses TRBV12-3 or TRBV12-4 with TRBJ2-2; 15 bases map to TRBD2. This CDR3 spans 16 amino acids. V shed 7 bases, J shed 7 bases, and the junction held 7 bases outside the gene matches. The CDR3 sequence: CASTGTSGGRYGELFF. The CDR3 DNA follows: TGTGCCAGCACCGGGACTAGCGGGGGGAGATACGGGGAGCTGTTTTTT.

This clonotype has more than one count but fewer than ten. V and J are TRBV5-1 and TRBJ2-3; 9 nucleotides agree with TRBD1. Germline lookup yields CDR1 SGHRS and CDR2 YFSETQ. J lost 4 bases, V lost 2 bases, and 5 bases had no gene match. The CDR3 contains 15 residues. The CDR3 DNA sequence: TGCGCCAGCAGCTTAAGGACAGGGGTGCCAGATACGCAGTATTTT. Residues: CASSLRTGVPDTQYF.

The rearrangement links TRBV5-1 to TRBJ2-5, with TRBD2 matching over 10 bases. CDR3 length: 14 amino acids. Per germline, CDR1 SGHRS and CDR2 YFSETQ. V dropped 3 bases and J dropped 3; count of bases not matched to a gene: 2. This CDR3 reads CASSSGLAEETQYF. The CDR3 nucleotides are TGCGCCAGCAGCTCCGGACTAGCGGAAGAGACCCAGTACTTC.

The genes are TRBV12-3 or TRBV12-4 and TRBJ2-2; D gene ambiguous. The V and J ends lost 3 bases and 2 bases respectively, with 10 bases between them. This CDR3 region has 15 residues. CDR3 DNA sequence: TGTGCCAGCAGTTTGCGGCAGGTTAACACCGGGGAGCTGTTTTTT. Its protein is CASSLRQVNTGELFF.

This clonotype was recorded many times. This chain joins TRBV5-1 and TRBJ1-1; D call uncertain. CDR3 length: 12 residues. Germline loops: CDR1 SGHRS, CDR2 YFSETQ. V was cut by 5 bases and J by 2 bases, with 7 bases left in between. CDR3 amino acids: CASREENTEAFF. CDR3 nucleotides: TGCGCCAGCAGAGAGGAAAACACTGAAGCTTTCTTT. The full variable domain, in which reference TRBV5-1 and TRBJ1-1 provide the parts outside the CDR3, is KAGVTQTPRYLIKTRGQQVTLSCSPISGHRSVSWYQQTPGQGLQFLFEYFSETQRNKGNFPGRFSGRQFSNSRSEMNVSTLELGDSALYLCASREENTEAFFGQGTRLTVV.

This clonotype was seen a few times. The chain links TRBV15 to TRBJ1-5, with D uncertain. V was pared by 1 base and J by 10 bases, with 23 bases between. Germline CDR1 LNHNV, CDR2 YYDKDF (reference sequence). CDR3 length: 17 amino acids. CDR3 region: CATSRAAMTKSPSPQHF. The CDR3 DNA reads TGTGCCACCAGCAGAGCCGCCATGACAAAAAGCCCCAGCCCCCAGCATTTT.

The rearrangement joins TRBV20-1 to TRBJ2-1, with 11 bases fitting TRBD2. CDR1 and CDR2 (germline): DFQATT, SNEGSKA (reference sequence). The trim removed 1 base at V and 7 bases at J, leaving 6 bases unmatched. The CDR3 extends over 15 amino acids. The CDR3 sequence: CSARVVAGGPNEQFF. As DNA, the CDR3 is TGCAGTGCTAGAGTCGTAGCGGGGGGGCCAAATGAGCAGTTCTTC.

This clonotype was observed a few times. The chain employs TRBV7-8 and TRBJ2-7; TRBD2 agrees at 7 bases. The CDR3 is 19 amino acids. Germline trimming cut 7 bases from V and 3 bases from J; bases unmatched to any gene: 24. CDR1 is SGHVS and CDR2 is FQNEAQ in the germline V gene. The chain's CDR3 is CASTPVRYRRRRGNYEQYF. The CDR3 nucleotides are TGTGCCAGCACCCCCGTTCGTTATAGGAGGCGGCGGGGGAACTACGAGCAGTACTTC.

This clonotype was recorded a few times. The chain carries TRBV30 and TRBJ1-1; D ambiguous. With 0 bases removed from V and 5 bases from J, the gap between germline ends came to 13 bases. Per the germline V gene, CDR1 is GTSNPN and CDR2 is SVGIG (reference sequence). The CDR3 has 14 amino acids. The CDR3 DNA reads as TGTGCCTGGAGTGTTCAAGTAACGGGAACTGAAGCTTTCTTT. Translated, it gives CAWSVQVTGTEAFF.

V usage is TRBV9 and J usage is TRBJ2-1; 8 nucleotides match TRBD1. The CDR3 runs to 15 residues. In germline, CDR1 is SGDLS, CDR2 YYNGEE. With V trimmed by 0 bases and J by 12 bases, 11 bases remained unmatched. CDR3 protein: CASSVEAGSRGRQFF. CDR3 sequence (DNA): TGTGCCAGCAGCGTAGAGGCTGGGAGCAGGGGGCGGCAGTTCTTC.

This clonotype appeared a few times. This chain joins TRBV7-2 and TRBJ2-7; D might be TRBD1 (5 bases). Germline values: CDR1 SGHTA, CDR2 FQGNSA. The CDR3 extends over 15 amino acids. V gave up 1 base and J gave up 2 bases, with 12 bases separating them. The CDR3 DNA reads TGTGCCAGCAGCTTAGGGCAGGGATCTCCCTACGAGCAGTACTTC. It translates to CASSLGQGSPYEQYF.

This clonotype was picked up a small number of times. This chain uses TRBV20-1 with TRBJ2-1; TRBD2 is a possible D gene (6 bases). CDR3 length: 13 residues. The germline gives CDR1 DFQATT, CDR2 SNEGSKA (reference sequence). The V gene lost 5 bases and the J gene lost 3 bases, with 11 bases spanning the gap. DNA for the CDR3: TGCAGTGCTGGGGCGGGGTTCTACAATGAGCAGTTCTTC. It yields the protein CSAGAGFYNEQFF.

This clonotype was seen at least ten times. V usage is TRBV3-1 and J usage is TRBJ1-4, with D unclear. The CDR3 totals 15 residues. Germline CDR1 is LGHDT and CDR2 is YNNKEL (reference sequence). The V end lost 5 bases, the J end lost 0 bases, and 10 bases lay between the germline ends. The CDR3: CASSAPRSTNEKLFF. The CDR3, as DNA: TGTGCCAGCAGCGCACCGCGGTCAACTAATGAAAAACTGTTTTTT. Full variable domain (remainder filled in from reference TRBV3-1 and TRBJ1-4): DTAVSQTPKYLVTQMGNDKSIKCEQNLGHDTMYWYKQDSKKFLKIMFSYNNKELIINETVPNRFSPKSPDKAHLNLHINSLELGDSAVYFCASSAPRSTNEKLFFGSGTQLSVL.

Only a few counts were recorded for this clonotype. The rearrangement joins TRBV20-1 to TRBJ2-3, with 11 bases identical to TRBD2. The ends lost 5 bases at V and 0 bases at J; junction bases unmatched: 4. The CDR3 covers 15 residues. CDR1 is DFQATT, CDR2 SNEGSKA, per germline (reference sequence). The CDR3 DNA reads TGCAGTGCTTTAACTAGCGGGGGTAGCACAGATACGCAGTATTTT. Residues: CSALTSGGSTDTQYF.

The sample holds a few counts of this clonotype. The rearrangement joins TRBV4-2 to TRBJ1-6; D is unresolved. Germline CDR1 and CDR2: LGHNA and YNFKEQ. Deletions cut 0 bases from V and 7 bases from J, with 13 bases between. This CDR3 region has 16 residues. The CDR3 here is CASSQDTRAGNSPLHF. CDR3 sequence (DNA): TGTGCCAGCAGCCAAGATACGAGGGCTGGAAATTCACCCCTCCACTTT.

The genes are TRBV7-9 and TRBJ1-1; no clear D gene. The germline gives CDR1 SEHNR, CDR2 FQNEAQ (reference sequence). This CDR3 contains 15 residues. V lost 3 bases, J lost 1 base, and 12 bases lay in between. The CDR3 sequence is CASSFRGRSNTEAFF. The CDR3 DNA reads TGTGCCAGCAGCTTTCGTGGACGGTCGAACACTGAAGCTTTCTTT.

This clonotype came up a few times. The gene calls are TRBV28 and TRBJ1-5; D gene ambiguous. Trimming shortened V by 8 bases and J by 3 bases, and 14 bases separated the two germline ends. The CDR3 totals 14 residues. Germline CDR1 and CDR2: MDHEN and SYDVKM. The CDR3 sequence: CASGLDGYNQPQHF. The CDR3 nucleotides read TGTGCCAGCGGCCTGGACGGGTACAATCAGCCCCAGCATTTT.

This sequence joins TRBV7-2 and TRBJ2-4; 7 bases are a match to TRBD1. In germline, CDR1 is SGHTA, CDR2 FQGNSA. The CDR3 length is 15 residues. V lost 1 base to trimming and J lost 3 bases; unmatched junction nucleotides: 3. The CDR3 DNA reads as TGTGCCAGCAGCTTAGAGGGGGCGGGCAAAAACATTCAGTACTTC. It encodes CASSLEGAGKNIQYF.

The CDR3, as DNA: TGTGCCAGCATAGACAGCTCCTACAATGAGCAGTTCTTC. This encodes CASIDSSYNEQFF. The V and J genes are TRBV11-2 and TRBJ2-1, with D possibly being TRBD1 (5 bases). V was clipped by 7 bases and J by 0 bases, with 7 bases between them. The CDR3 runs 13 residues. Germline lookup yields CDR1 SGHAT and CDR2 FQNNGV.

This clonotype was seen more than once but under ten times. CDR3 residues: CASSQRDSASGNTIYF. In DNA form, the CDR3 reads TGTGCCAGCAGCCAAAGAGACAGCGCATCTGGAAACACCATATATTTT. The J gene is TRBJ1-3, the V gene TRBV14, with D perhaps TRBD1 (5 bases). From germline, CDR1 is SGHDN and CDR2 FVKESK. The CDR3 consists of 16 residues. With 2 bases removed from V and 1 base from J, the gap between germline ends came to 12 bases.

This clonotype occurred a few times. The rearrangement uses TRBV20-1 and TRBJ1-1, with TRBD1 identical over 10 bases. CDR1 DFQATT and CDR2 SNEGSKA come from the germline V gene (reference sequence). This CDR3 spans 15 amino acids. Losses at the gene ends were 4 bases for V and 3 bases for J; bases not matched to a gene: 8. The CDR3 reads CSAKIWDRGYTEAFF. The DNA of the CDR3 is TGCAGTGCTAAAATATGGGACAGGGGATACACTGAAGCTTTCTTT.

This clonotype has a handful of counts. V is TRBV12-3 or TRBV12-4 and J is TRBJ1-1, with 7 bases matching TRBD1. The junction had 11 bases not matched to a gene; V was cut back by 3 bases and J by 1 base. The CDR3 length is 17 residues. The CDR3 here is CASSFGWTGGGNTEAFF. In nucleotides, the CDR3 is TGTGCCAGCAGTTTCGGCTGGACAGGAGGGGGGAACACTGAAGCTTTCTTT.

The DNA of the CDR3 is TGCGCCAGCAGCCAAGCGGCCGGGCCCTCCTACGAGCAGTACTTC. It yields the protein CASSQAAGPSYEQYF. The rearrangement joins TRBV4-1 to TRBJ2-7; no firm D call. The CDR3 runs to 15 residues. V lost 1 base and J lost 0, with 10 bases in between. Germline lookup yields CDR1 MGHRA and CDR2 YSYEKL.

There are a few counts of this clonotype. The rearrangement uses TRBV29-1 and TRBJ2-3, with 8 bases matching TRBD1. The V and J ends lost 5 bases and 4 bases, in that order; junction bases with no gene match: 8. CDR1 and CDR2 (germline): SQVTM, ANQGSEA. This CDR3 has 14 residues. Written as DNA, the CDR3 is TGCAGCGTTTCCCAGGGGGCGCGGGCAGATACGCAGTATTTT. Translating gives CSVSQGARADTQYF.

The chain employs TRBV24-1 and TRBJ2-5; D perhaps matches TRBD1 (5 bases). V lost 3 bases and J 1 base, leaving 8 bases between the germline ends. This CDR3 region has 14 residues. Germline V gene lookup returns CDR1 KGHDR and CDR2 SFDVKD. The CDR3 DNA sequence: TGTGCCACCAGTGATAGGACATTCCAAGAGACCCAGTACTTC. Its translation is CATSDRTFQETQYF.

CDR3 amino acids: CASSSRDRFFTGELFF. The DNA of the CDR3 is TGTGCCAGCAGTTCACGGGACAGGTTTTTCACCGGGGAGCTGTTTTTT. The chain carries TRBV12-3 or TRBV12-4 and TRBJ2-2; 8 positions match TRBD1. This CDR3 is built from 16 residues. Trimming at V came to 4 bases and at J to 4 bases, leaving 8 bases not matched to a gene.